Ten or more counts support the clone carrying this TCR beta chain. The antigen is undetermined. The data derive from a study of neurological immune-mediated disorders. Study findings and constraints: HTLV-1-associated myelopathy showed the most TCR clonal expansion; multiple sclerosis the least, below healthy controls.

The unsorted libraries had their origin in 2 million PBMCs stored at -80 C. TCRdb analysed the 5' RACE reads with MiXCR anew, one entry per CDR3 protein. The sample holds under 50,000 distinct CDR3 sequences; about 25% are singletons and the top ten take 20% to 25%. V lost 6 bases to trimming and J lost 2 bases; unmatched junction nucleotides: 10. The CDR3 covers 16 residues. The specimen sequenced was PBMCs. This clonotype was obtained from a woman between 70 and 85 years old in good health. The rearrangement joins TRBV12-3 or TRBV12-4 to TRBJ2-3, with 8 bases that match TRBD2. The CDR3 loop is CASSGGGGSYTDTQYF. CDR3 DNA sequence: TGTGCCAGCAGCGGGGGGGGAGGATCATACACAGATACGCAGTATTTT.